This T cell receptor beta chain was captured by sequencing in a study of T cells after yellow fever vaccination (dated 2019 in TCRdb). Describing the broader study: The SMART-Seq v4 Ultra Low Input RNA kit was used to prepare libraries from fractions with low cell numbers. To track T-cell clones before and after primary and booster YFV17D yellow fever vaccination, bulk TCR alpha and beta repertoires were sequenced longitudinally. Two healthy male donors made up the cohort, one aged 18 to 30 years and the other aged 30 to 40 years. Bulk PBMC replicates and cell subsets were isolated from blood drawn at multiple timepoints before and after both primary and secondary immunization. The paper as a whole reports these results and caveats: A small share of clonotypes occurred in both CD4 and CD8 compartments, likely arising from convergent recombination. Most clones expanded after primary vaccination (about 96% of CD4 and around 88% of CD8) were re-detected after the booster, suggesting that broad memory maintenance occurred. FACS-sorted repertoires could contain abundant contaminating clonotypes from the bulk population, so computational filtering was required. Compared with the primary T-cell response, the secondary T-cell response was faster but weaker, reaching its peak on day 5 rather than on day 15. Because the study included only a couple of donors, the extent to which the findings can be generalized is limited.

The germline V gene encodes CDR1 SEHNR and CDR2 FQNEAQ (reference sequence). The germline ends are 11 bases apart after V is trimmed by 8 bases and J by 4 bases. The CDR3 spans 12 residues, from the cysteine through the phenylalanine. Just the 36-base CDR3 DNA is kept, in frame starting at base 1. This clonotype was seen a handful of times. No cognate antigen has been identified for it. Base qualities were left out, and no much larger clone turns up one base away. The meaning of the sample's treatment or condition label: live attenuated yellow fever vaccine strain. At each blood-draw timepoint, two biological replicates of bulk PBMCs were collected. A standard Ficoll-Paque protocol was used to isolate PBMCs from peripheral blood. TriZol was used to extract RNA from bulk PBMCs, from CD4 and CD8 fractions, and from dextramer-positive and dextramer-negative fractions. The instrument given in TCRdb is Illumina NovaSeq 6000. TCR cDNA was made using 5'RACE template switching, a step that added a universal primer site and unique molecular identifiers. Priming of cDNA synthesis was performed from both the TCR alpha and TCR beta constant segments. Two PCR steps were used to amplify libraries, with sample barcodes and sequencing adapters being added in the second step. Sequencing of libraries was done on Illumina HiSeq 2500 (2x100 bp) or NovaSeq (2x150 bp). From the authors' description of their analysis: Demultiplexing of reads and collapsing into UMI consensus sequences were performed with MIGEC, and V(D)J alignment was carried out with MiXCR. Vaccine-responding clonotypes were defined with edgeR using replicate PBMC samples, requiring FDR below 0.01 and a log2 fold change above 5 up to day 15. Each bulk clonotype received a CD4 or CD8 identity based on whether the sequenced CD4 or CD8 repertoire contained that clonotype at higher abundance. The public reads were reprocessed in TCRdb via fastp at Q25 and MiXCR, keeping in-frame beta chains. One record per CDR3 amino acid sequence lists the most common genes and DNA. It is TCRdb's table, rather than the study itself, that gives the V and J calls and clone size. The table for this sample lists hundreds of thousands of distinct CDR3 sequences; over 15% of them were counted only once. The biggest ten clones account for roughly a sixth of the sample.

The source was PBMCs, collected before the yellow fever booster vaccination. The chain was built from TRBV7-9 and TRBJ1-2; the D segment cannot be called with confidence. The receptor was derived from a man aged 18 to 30 who received the YFV17D yellow fever vaccine. The CDR3 reads CASGLTRYGYTF. The DNA is as follows: TGTGCCAGCGGTCTCACACGCTATGGCTACACCTTC.